Shown below are 30 T cell receptor beta chains from a single sample sequenced in a study of metastatic and nonmetastatic thyroid tumors. TCRdb re-clonotyped the PCR reads via MiXCR. In the table there are some 23,000 clones, 20% to 25% of which are singletons. All patients were untreated before thyroid surgery. Sequenced input: tumor tissue. Receptors were obtained from a female donor with papillary thyroid cancer or a benign thyroid nodule (not recorded which). Some clones in this sample may be carry-over from other donors' samples.

At least ten counts were recorded for this clone. The chain combines TRBV7-2 with TRBJ1-4, with D uncertain. CDR1 SGHTA and CDR2 FQGNSA come from the germline V gene. The CDR3 covers 14 residues. Trimming cost V 1 base and J 3 bases, with 6 bases left between them. The CDR3 is CASSLGGSNEKLFF. The CDR3 region has the DNA TGTGCCAGCAGCTTAGGGGGATCTAATGAAAAACTGTTTTTT.

This clone was counted at least ten times. The chain links TRBV24-1 to TRBJ2-4; D not resolved. CDR1 is KGHDR, CDR2 SFDVKD, per germline. V was pared by 4 bases and J by 7 bases, with 16 bases between. There are 15 residues in the CDR3. The CDR3 here is CATSDPSQSGNIQYF. The CDR3 DNA is TGTGCCACCAGTGACCCCAGTCAATCTGGGAACATTCAGTACTTC.

This CDR3 is CASSQGGYEQYF. CDR3 sequence (DNA): TGTGCCAGCAGCCAAGGGGGTTACGAGCAGTACTTC. The V and J genes are TRBV3-1 and TRBJ2-7; no clear D. The germline CDR1 and CDR2 sequences are LGHDT and YNNKEL (reference sequence). CDR3 size: 12 residues. The V gene lost 1 base and the J gene lost 4 bases, with 5 bases spanning the gap.

This clone turned up a few times. One junction end does not reproduce the germline sequence, and a read error may be involved. The same CDR3 can be traced to other DNA sequences in this sample. This sequence joins TRBV2 and TRBJ2-1; TRBD1 aligns across 10 bases. The CDR3 covers 17 residues. Germline CDR1 reads SNHLY; CDR2 reads FYNNEI. The CDR3 DNA is TGTGCCAGTAGTGAAGCTACGACAGGGGGCGTTTTGGATGAGCAGTTCTTC. It is translated as CASSEATTGGVLDEQFF.

This clone was detected ten times or more. The chain carries TRBV24-1 and TRBJ2-2; the match to TRBD2 covers 13 bases. V lost 6 bases to trimming and J lost 4 bases; unmatched junction nucleotides: 1. CDR3 length: 15 residues. The V gene's germline CDR1 is KGHDR and CDR2 SFDVKD. In DNA form, the CDR3 reads TGTGCCACCAGTACTAGCGGGAGGGCCACCGGGGAGCTGTTTTTT. This codes for CATSTSGRATGELFF.

This clone showed up just a few times. This chain links TRBV5-1 with TRBJ1-2; a weak D match, TRBD1 (5 bases). The germline V gene encodes CDR1 SGHRS and CDR2 YFSETQ. There are 14 residues in the CDR3. The V end lost 3 bases, the J end lost 4 bases, and 13 bases lay between the germline ends. The DNA for the CDR3 is TGCGCCAGCAGCTCCGGGACCTCGGGCTATGGCTACACCTTC. Translating gives CASSSGTSGYGYTF.

The rearrangement uses TRBV10-1 and TRBJ2-7; the D is unclear. Trimming shortened V by 4 bases and J by 3 bases, and 7 bases separated the two germline ends. The CDR3 is made up of 12 amino acids. Per the germline V gene, CDR1 is WNHNN and CDR2 is SYGVQD (reference sequence). The DNA of the CDR3 is TGCGCCAGCAGTGCTGGGAACTACGAGCAGTACTTC. This gives the protein CASSAGNYEQYF.

This clone occurred once. An end of the junction does not agree with germline; a read error may underlie this. The CDR3 DNA is TGTGCCAGCAGCTTAACAGGGTGCGACCCTGAATCTTTCTTT. Protein product: CASSLTGCDPESFF. V and J are TRBV7-3 and TRBJ1-1; D uncertain. The germline CDR1 and CDR2 sequences are SGHTA and FQGTGA. The length of the CDR3 is 14 residues. The complete variable domain, with remaining parts taken from reference TRBV7-3 and TRBJ1-1, reads GAGVSQTPSNKVTEKGKYVELRCDPISGHTALYWYRQSLGQGPEFLIYFQGTGAADDSGLPNDRFFAVRPEGSVSTLKIQRTERGDSAVYLCASSLTGCDPESFFGQGTRLTVV.

This clone was seen repeatedly, ten times or more. The chain recombines TRBV11-2 with TRBJ2-5; D is undetermined. The V end was cut by 5 bases, the J end by 5 bases, with 18 bases between. Per the germline V gene, CDR1 is SGHAT and CDR2 is FQNNGV. The CDR3 consists of 15 residues. The CDR3 DNA reads TGTGCCAGCAGCCAGCTGAGCGCCCCAACTGAGACCCAGTACTTC. It codes for CASSQLSAPTETQYF.

This clone was observed at least ten times. CDR3 nucleotides: TGTGCCAGCAGTTCTGAGGGAAGGGGGCGAGAGGAGCTGTTTTTT. This codes for CASSSEGRGREELFF. The gene calls are TRBV28 and TRBJ2-2, with 7 nucleotides matching TRBD1. Trimming cost V 4 bases and J 10 bases; bases outside gene matches: 12. Germline V gene lookup returns CDR1 MDHEN and CDR2 SYDVKM. The CDR3 consists of 15 residues.

V is TRBV11-2 and J is TRBJ2-7; a possible D gene is TRBD1 (5 bases). Germline assignment: CDR1 SGHAT and CDR2 FQNNGV. CDR3 length equals 14 residues. Trimming stripped 5 bases from V and 3 bases from J, with 14 bases between. The CDR3 sequence: CASSHTDTFYEQYF. Here the CDR3 DNA reads TGTGCCAGCAGCCACACGGACACATTCTACGAGCAGTACTTC.

This chain connects TRBV6-2 or TRBV6-3 to TRBJ1-1; tentative D call: TRBD1 (6 bases). The CDR3 is 14 residues long. V was trimmed by 6 bases and J by 5 bases, leaving 16 bases between them. CDR1 is MNHEY, CDR2 SVGEGT, per germline. The CDR3 protein is CASRTKTGTTEAFF. CDR3 DNA sequence: TGTGCCAGCAGAACCAAAACAGGGACGACTGAAGCTTTCTTT.

By share, this clone ranks as medium-sized. The chain has TRBV3-1 and TRBJ1-2; D unresolved. The germline CDR1 and CDR2 sequences are LGHDT and YNNKEL (reference sequence). Trimming cost V 4 bases and J 8 bases, with 11 bases left between them. This CDR3 spans 12 amino acids. As DNA, the CDR3 is TGTGCCAGCAGCCTAAACCTAGAGGGCTACACCTTC. Its protein product is CASSLNLEGYTF.

This clone came up many times. This rearrangement joins TRBV6-6 to TRBJ2-1; 9 bases match TRBD2. There are 16 residues in the CDR3. Germline V gene sequence: CDR1 MNHNY, CDR2 SVGAGI (reference sequence). Trimming removed 3 bases from V and 5 bases from J; junction bases left unmatched: 8. The CDR3 spells CASSYRASGTNNEQFF. CDR3 in DNA: TGTGCCAGCAGTTATCGGGCTAGCGGGACCAACAATGAGCAGTTCTTC.

The chain couples TRBV11-2 to TRBJ2-1, with 7 nucleotides matching TRBD2. Germline lookup yields CDR1 SGHAT and CDR2 FQNNGV. J gave up 5 bases and V 1 base, and 8 bases lay outside the gene matches. The CDR3 sequence is 16 residues long. The CDR3 nucleotides read TGTGCCAGCAGCTTAGTGGGATCGGGAGGACACAATGAGCAGTTCTTC. Protein product: CASSLVGSGGHNEQFF.

The genes are TRBV27 and TRBJ1-5; D may be TRBD1 (6 bases). CDR3 length: 16 residues. V lost 5 bases and J lost 2, with 16 bases in between. Germline CDR1 is MNHEY and CDR2 is SMNVEV (reference sequence). CDR3 in amino acids: CASSPRQDRRNQPQHF. DNA for the CDR3: TGTGCCAGCAGTCCACGACAGGACCGGCGCAATCAGCCCCAGCATTTT.

This clone is judged medium-sized (0.01 to 0.1%). The chain is built from TRBV7-2 and TRBJ2-6; D may be TRBD1 (6 bases). Germline CDR1 SGHTA, CDR2 FQGNSA. The CDR3 totals 16 residues. V gave up 0 bases and J gave up 4 bases, with 10 bases separating them. The CDR3 loop is CASSLAGASGANVLTF. CDR3 nucleotide sequence: TGTGCCAGCAGCTTAGCGGGGGCTTCGGGGGCCAACGTCCTGACTTTC.

This clone was detected only a few times. This chain links TRBV7-2 with TRBJ2-1; D is undetermined. The V end was cut by 6 bases, the J end by 2 bases, with 5 bases between. The CDR3 consists of 12 residues. Germline loops: CDR1 SGHTA, CDR2 FQGNSA. The CDR3 region is CASSNTYNEQFF. Here the CDR3 DNA reads TGTGCCAGCAGTAACACCTACAATGAGCAGTTCTTC.

The table lists this clone with a few counts. The chain combines TRBV10-3 with TRBJ2-7, with 10 bases aligning to TRBD2. The CDR3 covers 15 residues. CDR1 and CDR2 from the germline V gene are ENHRY and SYGVKD. V trimming: 3 bases; J trimming: 5 bases; junction bases outside the gene matches: 7. The CDR3 protein is CAISDGASGRNEQYF. The CDR3 DNA reads as TGTGCCATCAGTGATGGGGCTAGCGGGAGAAACGAGCAGTACTTC.

The chain combines TRBV7-3 with TRBJ2-2; D may be TRBD1 (6 bases). Germline V gene sequence: CDR1 SGHTA, CDR2 FQGTGA. V shed 2 bases and J shed 1 base, with 8 bases lying between them. The CDR3 has 15 residues. CDR3 in DNA: TGTGCCAGCAGCTTACTAGGGGGGAACACCGGGGAGCTGTTTTTT. It translates to CASSLLGGNTGELFF.

This clone turned up a few times. The V gene is TRBV9, the J gene TRBJ1-2, with D tentatively TRBD1 (5 bases). The CDR3 totals 13 residues. Looked up from germline, CDR1 is SGDLS and CDR2 is YYNGEE. The ends were cut back, 1 base at V and 8 bases at J, with 12 bases in the middle. The CDR3 is CASSVLGEGGYTF. In DNA form, the CDR3 reads TGTGCCAGCAGCGTATTGGGGGAGGGAGGCTACACCTTC. Full variable domain (outside the CDR3, taken from reference TRBV9 and TRBJ1-2): DSGVTQTPKHLITATGQRVTLRCSPRSGDLSVYWYQQSLDQGLQFLIQYYNGEERAKGNILERFSAQQFPDLHSELNLSSLELGDSALYFCASSVLGEGGYTFGSGTRLTVV.

This clone was seen a few times. The rearrangement uses TRBV6-5 and TRBJ1-5; D possibly corresponds to TRBD1 (6 bases). The CDR3 contains 15 residues. Germline CDR1 reads MNHEY; CDR2 reads SVGAGI. V was trimmed by 2 bases and J by 5 bases, leaving 13 bases between them. The chain's CDR3 is CASSYTTGTDQPQHF. The DNA for the CDR3 is TGTGCCAGCAGTTACACCACAGGGACCGATCAGCCCCAGCATTTT.

This clone was seen a few times. The chain has TRBV11-2 and TRBJ1-1; D is ambiguous. Germline CDR1 and CDR2: SGHAT and FQNNGV. Trimming cost V 4 bases and J 1 base, with 10 bases left between them. The CDR3 sequence is 14 residues long. Here the CDR3 reads CASSSEWGNTEAFF. In DNA, the CDR3 is TGTGCCAGCAGCTCAGAGTGGGGGAACACTGAAGCTTTCTTT.

Remarks on this clone: One end of the junction is discordant with germline, which a read error may explain. The chain employs TRBV5-6 and TRBJ2-7, with 8 bases that match TRBD1. This CDR3 is built from 14 residues. Germline CDR1 and CDR2: SGHDT and YYEEEE. The DNA for the CDR3 is TGTGCCATCAGCTTGGGACAGGTAAACTACGAGCAGTACTTC. Translating gives CAISLGQVNYEQYF.

Note on this clone: Other DNA sequences in this sample translate to the same CDR3. The chain recombines TRBV19 with TRBJ2-2; D unclear. Germline V lookup: CDR1 LNHDA, CDR2 SQIVND (reference sequence). V was cut by 3 bases and J by 4 bases, with 9 bases left in between. The CDR3 contains 14 residues. CDR3 sequence reads: CASSIAASTGELFF. Here the CDR3 DNA reads TGTGCCAGTAGTATTGCCGCGAGCACCGGGGAGCTGTTTTTT.

The chain recombines TRBV7-2 with TRBJ2-1, with D perhaps TRBD1 (5 bases). The CDR3 covers 13 residues. V shed 5 bases and J shed 4 bases, with 9 bases lying between them. From germline, CDR1 is SGHTA and CDR2 FQGNSA. The CDR3 DNA reads TGTGCCAGCAGCACAGGCTCATACAATGAGCAGTTCTTC. This sequence encodes CASSTGSYNEQFF.

There are a few counts of this clone. This chain uses TRBV6-5 with TRBJ2-7; 8 bases line up with TRBD1. The CDR3 sequence is 15 residues long. Germline V gives CDR1 MNHEY, CDR2 SVGAGI. With V trimmed by 4 bases and J by 7 bases, 12 bases remained unmatched. The CDR3 sequence: CASSWVGQVGREQYF. In DNA, the CDR3 is TGTGCCAGCAGTTGGGTGGGACAGGTCGGGAGAGAGCAGTACTTC.

The table lists this clone with many counts. The chain combines TRBV9 with TRBJ1-2; possibly TRBD1 for D (5 bases). In germline, CDR1 is SGDLS, CDR2 YYNGEE. The CDR3 contains 13 residues. With 2 bases removed from V and 8 bases from J, the gap between germline ends came to 13 bases. The DNA for the CDR3 is TGTGCCAGCAGCGTGGGGCAGACGAAGGGCTACACCTTC. This encodes CASSVGQTKGYTF.

This clone was picked up a small number of times. The genes are TRBV11-2 and TRBJ2-3; D is uncertain. Germline V lookup: CDR1 SGHAT, CDR2 FQNNGV. This CDR3 is 13 amino acids long. V gave up 6 bases and J gave up 4 bases, with 11 bases separating them. The CDR3: CASRPTAADTQYF. In DNA, the CDR3 is TGTGCCAGCAGGCCAACGGCGGCAGATACGCAGTATTTT.

By sample fraction, this clone is medium-sized. The gene calls are TRBV11-3 and TRBJ2-7; the D gene is possibly TRBD2 (5 bases). Germline loops: CDR1 SGHNT, CDR2 YENEEA. The V end lost 4 bases, the J end lost 3 bases, and 10 bases lay between the germline ends. The CDR3 is 13 amino acids. The CDR3 sequence is CASSSDGVYEQYF. CDR3 in DNA: TGTGCCAGCAGCTCGGACGGGGTCTACGAGCAGTACTTC.